This entry lists 4 T cell receptor beta chains sequenced from one sample in a study of CD8+ T cells in alopecia areata. Extraction and reverse transcription of RNA yielded cDNA as the sequencing template. The method was immunoSEQ multiplex PCR; TCRdb's version includes in-frame clones alone and lacks a portion of them. This sample has some 190,000 clones, with approximately 67% found just once. Treatment reported: oral pan-JAK inhibitor, 5-10 mg twice daily. This specimen consisted of CD4+ T cells sorted from blood, obtained at week 49, from a patient treated with tofacitinib. The origin of the receptors is a human donor with alopecia areata.

CDR3 loop: CASSQSRNQPQHF. The CDR3 DNA follows: TGTGCCAGCAGCCAAAGCCGCAATCAGCCCCAGCATTTT. V is TRBV14 and J is TRBJ1-5; D is unclear. The CDR3 runs to 13 residues. V gave up 2 bases and J gave up 2 bases, with 4 bases separating them. CDR1 and CDR2 from the germline V gene are SGHDN and FVKESK.

CDR3 region: CASSLRYRTGGDEQYF. In DNA, the CDR3 is TGTGCCAGCAGTTTGAGGTACCGGACAGGGGGCGACGAGCAGTACTTC. The chain has TRBV27 and TRBJ2-7, with 11 bases lining up with TRBD1. CDR1 and CDR2 from the germline V gene are MNHEY and SMNVEV (reference sequence). This CDR3 region has 16 residues. J gave up 5 bases and V 3 bases, and 9 bases lay outside the gene matches.

This clone was observed once. The chain carries TRBV5-1 and TRBJ2-1; TRBD2 matches at 11 bases. Germline V lookup: CDR1 SGHRS, CDR2 YFSETQ. V was clipped by 2 bases and J by 9 bases; unmatched bases: 10. The CDR3 covers 16 residues. CDR3 coding DNA: TGCGCCAGCAGCTTAACGGGACTAGCGGTGGGAAGTGAGCAGTTCTTC. It specifies CASSLTGLAVGSEQFF. Complete variable domain (other parts from reference TRBV5-1 and TRBJ2-1): KAGVTQTPRYLIKTRGQQVTLSCSPISGHRSVSWYQQTPGQGLQFLFEYFSETQRNKGNFPGRFSGRQFSNSRSEMNVSTLELGDSALYLCASSLTGLAVGSEQFFGPGTRLTVL.

This clone was picked up one time. V usage is TRBV5-1 and J usage is TRBJ1-2; D is unclear. Between the trimmed V and J ends, which lost 0 bases and 4 bases, there was a span of 13 bases. Germline lookup yields CDR1 SGHRS and CDR2 YFSETQ. The CDR3 totals 15 residues. DNA of the CDR3: TGCGCCAGCAGCTTGGTTACGGTGGCAGGCTATGGCTACACCTTC. Protein product: CASSLVTVAGYGYTF. Combining the CDR3 with reference TRBV5-1 and TRBJ1-2 gives the whole variable domain KAGVTQTPRYLIKTRGQQVTLSCSPISGHRSVSWYQQTPGQGLQFLFEYFSETQRNKGNFPGRFSGRQFSNSRSEMNVSTLELGDSALYLCASSLVTVAGYGYTFGSGTRLTVV.